This T cell receptor (beta chain) appears in the sequencing data of a study of cytomegalovirus exposure and HLA in healthy donors (dated by TCRdb to 2016 to 2017). About the full investigation: In an earlier analysis of several hundred of the donors, 276 Gb of sequence data and 120 million or so unique TCR beta sequences from roughly 180 million T cells were reported. Rather than using new phenotypic data, the later analysis identified candidate immune exposures from TCR beta sequences and from how often those sequences occurred across donors. On average, 235,054 unique TCR beta nucleotide sequences were sequenced per donor among some 420 genotyped donors of the cohort, with 15% to 20% of those sequences being non-productive. The study profiled the T cell repertoires of hundreds of subjects by immunosequencing and related them to cytomegalovirus serostatus. Every repertoire in the discovery cohort had been generated on one and the same sequencing platform. Both class I and class II loci were covered by HLA typing, at four-digit resolution. Alongside the repertoire data, information on donor age, sex, ethnicity and CMV serostatus was compiled. The number of typed donors differed by locus: about 620-640 for A, B, C, DRB1 and DQB1; roughly 510 for DQA1; 600 to 610 for DPA1; and about 450 for DPB1. In addition to the first cohort of hundreds of subjects, a separate validation cohort of 130 or so different subjects was used. To decide whether each TCR beta V gene segment behaved as functional or pseudogenic, an earlier analysis of some 600 of the donors relied on high-throughput TCR beta sequencing. High-throughput TCR immunosequencing, statistical association of individual TCRs with disease status, and machine learning were combined to predict cytomegalovirus infection status. A later analysis re-examined previously published TCR beta repertoires from more than 550 donors and added high-resolution HLA genotyping to investigate patterns of TCR occurrence. Roughly 300 gigabases of sequencing data and approximately 80 million unique TCR sequences were included in an early release covering about 620 HLA-typed donors. Among the roughly 400 genotyped donors, approximately 81% belonged to the genetic ancestry cluster associated with self-reported Caucasian donors. The study was designed to test whether signatures of past pathogen exposure could be identified by cataloging public T cell receptors. Genome-wide SNP genotypes for about 60% of the 666 donors were used in a later genetic analysis, which treated that subset as a discovery cohort. Because of strong linkage in the cohort, five DR-DQ haplotypes were treated as single units for association and clustering.

The cohort was made up of about 670 healthy bone marrow donors. At the time of sampling, every cohort member was nominally healthy, though immune exposures that went unrecorded were likely present. The donor was CMV seronegative and was included in the group of a few hundred seronegative cohort members. Each donor provided a peripheral blood sample, and peripheral blood mononuclear cells were used for TCR beta sequencing. Genomic DNA was extracted from the blood cell samples with the Qiagen DNeasy Blood Extraction Kit. A note on this clone: This receptor's antigen is unknown. Base quality data are lacking; no much larger clone is found one base away.

Library creation used the immunoSEQ multiplex PCR assay. The multiplex PCR relied on a mix of 60 forward primers for TCR Vbeta segments and 13 reverse primers for TCR Jbeta segments. Amplification of the CDR3 region of rearranged TCR beta genes was performed with a multiplex PCR assay on genomic DNA. On the Illumina HiSeq System, the amplified TCR beta libraries were sequenced as 87-base-pair reads. Concerning the study's data processing: A later analysis counted 75 million to 100 million unique TCR beta chains across the 650 to 700 repertoires, and around 9.9 million of these chains were shared by at least two donors. Raw reads were error-corrected and collapsed into unique sequences with a nearest-neighbor algorithm that merged closely related sequences to remove PCR and sequencing errors. CDR3 sequences were aligned to IMGT reference sequences to assign V, D and J gene segments. Each retained sequence needed at least a six-nucleotide match to both a V gene segment and a J gene segment. A rearrangement counted as productive if the CDR3 had no stop codons and remained in frame with V and J, and every other rearrangement counted as non-productive. CDR3 was defined by IMGT convention, running from the second conserved V-encoded cysteine to the conserved J-encoded phenylalanine. Sequences without an unambiguous match to a single V gene segment were excluded from the earlier analysis of 500 to 700 of the donors. An earlier analysis of about 590 of the donors classified V segments as functional when productive rearrangements were above 56.7% and as segregating when the standard deviation between donors was above 5%. A statistical classification framework was developed to diagnose cytomegalovirus status using the catalog of TCR beta chain sequences. A later analysis assigned V and J genes by comparing TCR nucleotide sequences with IMGT/GENE-DB human TR gene sequences. A later analysis assigned CDR3 sequences and most-parsimonious VDJ recombination scenarios with the TCRdist pipeline. In a later analysis, each TCR beta chain was defined by its CDR3 amino acid sequence together with its V-gene family, and reads lacking a unique V-gene family were excluded. To address suspected cross-contamination and a sequencing artifact, a later analysis removed roughly 640 highly shared, low-generation-probability nucleotide sequences. A later analysis calculated a clonal expansion index for each public chain from normalized within-repertoire ranks of inferred template counts. A later analysis computed generation probabilities with a VDJ recombination model fitted to out-of-frame rearrangements, and checked the results against IGoR. A later analysis scored TCR-TCR, TCR-HLA and TCR-CMV co-occurrence with hypergeometric tests, applying a repertoire-size bias correction to TCR pairs. In a later analysis, false discovery rates were estimated by permuting HLA or CMV assignments 20 times. In a later analysis, co-occurring TCRs were grouped with DBSCAN, and TCRdist sequence similarity was added when clustering was performed within HLA-allele-positive subsets. Repertoires with fewer than 30,000 or more than 120,000 public chains were left out of co-occurrence clustering, as were about 5 repertoires with anomalous nucleotide sharing. Drawn from immuneACCESS, this table holds only the in-frame rearrangements with V and J called that TCRdb kept. Clones are partly lost; checked studies trace under half to an unresolved V gene and leave the rest unexplained. V and J calls and clone size follow that table, whereas D and trimming were derived from the DNA. The sample table records under 250,000 clones; roughly four fifths of these occur just once. The top ten constitute about 3% of the sample.

Overall study outcomes, separate from this receptor: A group of highly shared sequence variants was considered likely to be a technical artifact of the sequencing pipeline. Linkage disequilibrium might explain the correlated functional status among segregating V segments, but an unknown experimental factor could not be excluded. In an earlier analysis of roughly 500 of the donors, most TCR beta V segments appeared in productive rearrangements about 87% or about 30% of the time, broadly matching IMGT annotations. In this cohort, only TCR beta chains were sequenced, and detectable features were limited by the absence of alpha or paired-chain data. CMV serostatus was the only immune exposure information available for the cohort. In both the original and validation cohorts, the classifier was reported to diagnose cytomegalovirus status with high specificity and sensitivity. In a later analysis, some 18,000 TCR beta sequences were associated with specific HLA alleles at a false discovery rate of 0.05. According to a later analysis, most CMV-associated TCR beta chains appeared to be HLA-restricted, and the HLA associations seemed to be driven largely by CMV exposure. In a later analysis, HLA-associated TCR beta chains were found to be more clonally expanded and to have lower generation probabilities than equally common non-associated chains. Across donors, most TCR sequences were observed very rarely, whereas some public TCRs were present in many individuals. V-gene and J-gene trimming of TCR beta chains was associated with a missense DCLRE1C variant in a later genetic analysis, and the association was replicated in an independent cohort. Strong co-occurrence of HLA alleles, especially DR and DQ, made assigning TCR associations to individual alleles difficult. Because HLA typing was unavailable for some donors at each locus, only the typed subset was used in association tests. According to a later genetic analysis, donors in an Asian-associated ancestry cluster had fewer N-insertions in productive TCRs than the approximately 630-donor mean. Some IMGT-functional V segments, including TRBV6-2 and TRBV6-3, could not be distinguished by the 87-base-pair reads and were therefore excluded. In vitro tests confirmed that a few of the cytomegalovirus-associated TCR beta chains recognize cytomegalovirus antigens. The study listed approximately 160 TCR beta chains as associated with cytomegalovirus. According to a later analysis, TCR association rates differed among HLA loci, with DRB1 alleles showing the most associated TCRs and HLA-C alleles showing the fewest. Presence/absence analyses assumed roughly uniform sequencing depth across donors, an assumption that may not hold. Several of the top co-occurrence clusters appeared to be linked to parvovirus B19, influenza, CMV and Epstein-Barr virus, according to a later analysis. A further reported finding was that TCR beta sequences accurately predicted the HLA-A and HLA-B alleles for most subjects in the first cohort. According to the authors, the approach could potentially be generalized to other disease states and immunological phenotypes. The earlier analysis of 587 of the donors excluded 15 to 20 rarely observed V segments, including chromosome 9 orphons, because counts were too low.

Its CDR3 holds 13 amino acids, cysteine through phenylalanine. Only CDR3 DNA is held: 39 bases, read in frame from base 1. For CDR1 and CDR2, the germline V gene lists SQVTM and ANQGSEA. The source material was PBMCs. The chain employs TRBV29-1 and TRBJ2-3; 7 bases in between match TRBD2. This sequence was found in a woman in her forties in good health and CMV-seronegative. The CDR3 protein is CASLGEGPFTQYF. The sequenced DNA is TGCGCTTCTCTGGGGGAGGGCCCTTTTACGCAGTATTTT.